This T cell receptor (beta chain) comes out of a study of pediatric ulcerative colitis. Assay: immunoSEQ multiplex PCR; the TCRdb copy retains only in-frame clones and omits some. This table has over 20,000 clones, about three quarters appearing once. V gave up 0 bases and J gave up 1 base, with 9 bases separating them. The CDR3 has 15 amino acids. Germline V gene sequence: CDR1 SEHNR, CDR2 FQNEAQ (reference sequence). This clone was counted only a few times. During colonoscopy, one to two rectal pinch biopsies were collected. Sequencing used gut tissue. This receptor was identified in a boy aged 5-17 years with severe ulcerative colitis. The chain uses TRBV7-9 and TRBJ1-1; D gene ambiguous. As DNA, the CDR3 is TGTGCCAGCAGCTTAGCGGCAGTTTCGAACACTGAAGCTTTCTTT. This sequence encodes CASSLAAVSNTEAFF.